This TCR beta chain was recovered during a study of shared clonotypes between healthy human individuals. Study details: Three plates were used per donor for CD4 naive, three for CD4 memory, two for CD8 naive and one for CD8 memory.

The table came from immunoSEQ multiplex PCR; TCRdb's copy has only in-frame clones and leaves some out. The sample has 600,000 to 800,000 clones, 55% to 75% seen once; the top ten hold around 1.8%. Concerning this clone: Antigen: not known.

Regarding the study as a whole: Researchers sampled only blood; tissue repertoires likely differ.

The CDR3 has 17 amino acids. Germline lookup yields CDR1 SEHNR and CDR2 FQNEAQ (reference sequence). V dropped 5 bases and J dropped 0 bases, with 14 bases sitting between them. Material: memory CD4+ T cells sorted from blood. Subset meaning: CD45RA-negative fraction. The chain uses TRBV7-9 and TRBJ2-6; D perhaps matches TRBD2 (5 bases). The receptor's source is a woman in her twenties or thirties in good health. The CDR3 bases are TGTGCCAGCAGCCCGCGGGCCTCGACCTCTGGGGCCAACGTCCTGACTTTC. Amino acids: CASSPRASTSGANVLTF.